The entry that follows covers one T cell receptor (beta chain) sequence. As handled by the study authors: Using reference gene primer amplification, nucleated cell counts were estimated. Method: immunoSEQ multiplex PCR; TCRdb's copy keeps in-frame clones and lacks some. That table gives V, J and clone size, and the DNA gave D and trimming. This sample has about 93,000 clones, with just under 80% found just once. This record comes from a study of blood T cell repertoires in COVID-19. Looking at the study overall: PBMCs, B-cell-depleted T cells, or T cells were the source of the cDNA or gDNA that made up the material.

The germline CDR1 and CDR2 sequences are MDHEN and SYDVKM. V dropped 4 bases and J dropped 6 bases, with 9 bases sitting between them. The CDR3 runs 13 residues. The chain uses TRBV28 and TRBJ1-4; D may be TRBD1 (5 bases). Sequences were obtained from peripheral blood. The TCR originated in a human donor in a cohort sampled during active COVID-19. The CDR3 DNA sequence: TGTGCCAGCAGTTCCTCGGGGGATGAAAAACTGTTTTTT. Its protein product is CASSSSGDEKLFF.